The clone carrying this T cell receptor (beta chain) appeared many times. No patient received treatment before thyroid surgery. TCRdb called clones again from the PCR reads with MiXCR. The table includes tens of thousands of clones, 13% detected once. The germline gives CDR1 MNHNS, CDR2 SASEGT. The CDR3 loop spans 15 amino acids. The junction had 1 base not matched to a gene; V was cut back by 2 bases and J by 4 bases. The data were taken from a study of metastatic and nonmetastatic thyroid tumors. The V call is TRBV6-1, the J call TRBJ2-3, with TRBD2 matching over 12 bases. This TCR was recovered from a female donor with papillary thyroid cancer or a benign thyroid nodule (not recorded which). Some clones in this sample may be carry-over from other donors' samples. The material sequenced was blood. The CDR3 region is CASSELAGGADTQYF. For the CDR3, the DNA is TGTGCCAGCAGTGAACTAGCGGGAGGGGCAGATACGCAGTATTTT.